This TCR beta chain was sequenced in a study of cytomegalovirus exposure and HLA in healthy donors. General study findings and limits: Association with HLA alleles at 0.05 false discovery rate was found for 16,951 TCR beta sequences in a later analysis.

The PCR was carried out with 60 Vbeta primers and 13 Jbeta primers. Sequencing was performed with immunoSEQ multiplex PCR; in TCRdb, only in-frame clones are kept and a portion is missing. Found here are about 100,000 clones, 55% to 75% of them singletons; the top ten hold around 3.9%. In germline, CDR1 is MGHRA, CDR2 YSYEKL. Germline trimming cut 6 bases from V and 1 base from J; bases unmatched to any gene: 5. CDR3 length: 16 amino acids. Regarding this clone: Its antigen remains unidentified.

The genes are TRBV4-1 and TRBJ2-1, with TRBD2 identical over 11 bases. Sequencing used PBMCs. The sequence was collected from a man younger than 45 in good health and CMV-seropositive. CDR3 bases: TGCGCCAGCAGTCACCTAGCGGGGGGATCCTACAATGAGCAGTTCTTC. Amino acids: CASSHLAGGSYNEQFF.